These T cell receptor beta chains were read from a single sample in a study of T cells in Graves' hyperthyroidism and ophthalmopathy. One entry per CDR3 protein results from TCRdb running MiXCR on the multiplex PCR reads. The data show about 320,000 distinct CDR3 sequences, 16% seen once. Sequencing input: blood. These receptors all stem from a man aged 30 to 39 with Graves' hyperthyroidism. Each CDR3 is given with its conserved first and last residue. The order of the fields is CDR3 DNA, CDR3 protein, D gene, clone size, V gene, CDR3 length, J gene. D genes are given only for firm matches. Size tells how often a clone was seen (once, few, many) or the class of an expanded clone, and some rows leave it out.

CDR3nt: TGTGCCAGCAGTTTTAGCGCAAATGAGCAGTTCTTC; CDR3aa: CASSFSANEQFF; d_gene: -; abundance: -; v_gene: TRBV12-3/TRBV12-4; len: 12; j_gene: TRBJ2-1
CDR3nt: TGTGCCAGCAGCCCTGGGGGGGGGGTGAACACTGAAGCTTTCTTT; CDR3aa: CASSPGGGVNTEAFF; d_gene: -; abundance: -; v_gene: TRBV7-3; len: 15; j_gene: TRBJ1-1
CDR3nt: TGTGCCATTCTTGCCGGGACAGGGACGACTAACACTGAAGCTTTCTTT; CDR3aa: CAILAGTGTTNTEAFF; d_gene: TRBD1; abundance: many; v_gene: TRBV7-9; len: 16; j_gene: TRBJ1-1
CDR3nt: TGTGCCAGCAGCCCATTAAGCGGGAGATATAACGAGCAGTACTTC; CDR3aa: CASSPLSGRYNEQYF; d_gene: TRBD2; abundance: -; v_gene: TRBV6-2/TRBV6-3; len: 15; j_gene: TRBJ2-7
CDR3nt: TGCAGTGCCCCAAAGGGGGGGACAATGCACGAGCAGTACTTC; CDR3aa: CSAPKGGTMHEQYF; d_gene: -; abundance: many; v_gene: TRBV20-1; len: 14; j_gene: TRBJ2-7
CDR3nt: TGTGCCAGCAGCGTAATGGGAGGGGACACCGGGGAGCTGTTTTTT; CDR3aa: CASSVMGGDTGELFF; d_gene: TRBD2; abundance: many; v_gene: TRBV7-8; len: 15; j_gene: TRBJ2-2
CDR3nt: TGTGCCAGCAGCCTCCCGGTCCGGGGCAGGGCGAATGAGCAGTTCTTC; CDR3aa: CASSLPVRGRANEQFF; d_gene: -; abundance: -; v_gene: TRBV11-2; len: 16; j_gene: TRBJ2-1
CDR3nt: TGTGCCAGCAGCTTAGGTGCTAGCCCCCCCGGGGAGCTGTTTTTT; CDR3aa: CASSLGASPPGELFF; d_gene: -; abundance: -; v_gene: TRBV11-2; len: 15; j_gene: TRBJ2-2
CDR3nt: TGTGCCAGCAAACCCGGCGAAGCCGGGGAGCTGTTTTTT; CDR3aa: CASKPGEAGELFF; d_gene: -; abundance: few; v_gene: TRBV6-4; len: 13; j_gene: TRBJ2-2
CDR3nt: TGTGCCAGCAGCTTTGCAACCACAGATACGCAGTATTTT; CDR3aa: CASSFATTDTQYF; d_gene: -; abundance: -; v_gene: TRBV5-5; len: 13; j_gene: TRBJ2-3
CDR3nt: TGTGCCAGCAGTCCTGGACAGGGCGATCAGCCCCAGCATTTT; CDR3aa: CASSPGQGDQPQHF; d_gene: TRBD1; abundance: many; v_gene: TRBV2; len: 14; j_gene: TRBJ1-5
CDR3nt: TGTGCCTGGGCTAGCGGGAGGGCCCCTGAGCAGTTCTTC; CDR3aa: CAWASGRAPEQFF; d_gene: TRBD2; abundance: many; v_gene: TRBV30; len: 13; j_gene: TRBJ2-1
CDR3nt: TGTGCCAGCAGCCAAGAGGGAACAGCCCCAGATACGCAGTATTTT; CDR3aa: CASSQEGTAPDTQYF; d_gene: -; abundance: few; v_gene: TRBV3-1; len: 15; j_gene: TRBJ2-3
CDR3nt: TGTGCCAGCAGCACATTTGGGAGCACAGATACGCAGTATTTT; CDR3aa: CASSTFGSTDTQYF; d_gene: -; abundance: many; v_gene: TRBV11-2; len: 14; j_gene: TRBJ2-3
CDR3nt: TGCAGTGCTAGAGATGGCGGGAGAGGAACAGATACGCAGTATTTT; CDR3aa: CSARDGGRGTDTQYF; d_gene: TRBD2; abundance: many; v_gene: TRBV20-1; len: 15; j_gene: TRBJ2-3
CDR3nt: TGCAGCGTGCGGGACGGTGGGAGCAATCAGCCCCAGCATTTT; CDR3aa: CSVRDGGSNQPQHF; d_gene: -; abundance: -; v_gene: TRBV29-1; len: 14; j_gene: TRBJ1-5
CDR3nt: TGTGCCAGCAGCTTAGGACAGGACAAAGCTTTCTTT; CDR3aa: CASSLGQDKAFF; d_gene: -; abundance: few; v_gene: TRBV7-2; len: 12; j_gene: TRBJ1-1
CDR3nt: TGTGCCACCAGTGATGACAGGCTTGTGGGCCTCGGGGAGCTGTTTTTT; CDR3aa: CATSDDRLVGLGELFF; d_gene: -; abundance: -; v_gene: TRBV24-1; len: 16; j_gene: TRBJ2-2
CDR3nt: TGCGCCAGCAGCTGGACAGGGGACACTGAAGCTTTCTTT; CDR3aa: CASSWTGDTEAFF; d_gene: TRBD1; abundance: -; v_gene: TRBV5-1; len: 13; j_gene: TRBJ1-1
CDR3nt: TGTGCCAGCAGCTTAAAGTTCGGGGCTAGCGATGACACCGGGGAGCTGTTTTTT; CDR3aa: CASSLKFGASDDTGELFF; d_gene: -; abundance: few; v_gene: TRBV7-2; len: 18; j_gene: TRBJ2-2
CDR3nt: TGTGCCAGCAGTTACCAAGGTAGCGGGAGCTCCTACGAGCAGTACTTC; CDR3aa: CASSYQGSGSSYEQYF; d_gene: TRBD2; abundance: -; v_gene: TRBV6-2/TRBV6-3; len: 16; j_gene: TRBJ2-7
CDR3nt: TGTGCCAGCAGCCACGATCCCCCGAGGGCCGGGGAGCTGTTTTTT; CDR3aa: CASSHDPPRAGELFF; d_gene: -; abundance: many; v_gene: TRBV3-1; len: 15; j_gene: TRBJ2-2
CDR3nt: TGTGCCACCGGATTAGCGGGACACACCGGGGAGCTGTTTTTT; CDR3aa: CATGLAGHTGELFF; d_gene: TRBD2; abundance: many; v_gene: TRBV24-1; len: 14; j_gene: TRBJ2-2
CDR3nt: TGCGCCAGCAGCCAAGCGACAGGGGAGTCCTACGAGCAGTACTTC; CDR3aa: CASSQATGESYEQYF; d_gene: TRBD1; abundance: -; v_gene: TRBV4-1; len: 15; j_gene: TRBJ2-7
CDR3nt: TGCAGTGCTAGATCCGGGACAGGGGGCAACTATGGCTACACCTTC; CDR3aa: CSARSGTGGNYGYTF; d_gene: TRBD1; abundance: many; v_gene: TRBV20-1; len: 15; j_gene: TRBJ1-2
CDR3nt: TGTGCCAGCAGCTTAGAACAGGGTGGACCATCACCCCTCCACTTT; CDR3aa: CASSLEQGGPSPLHF; d_gene: -; abundance: few; v_gene: TRBV5-5; len: 15; j_gene: TRBJ1-6
CDR3nt: TGTGCCAGCAGCCCCGGGACAGCCAGGCGCGAGCAGTACTTC; CDR3aa: CASSPGTARREQYF; d_gene: TRBD1; abundance: many; v_gene: TRBV3-1; len: 14; j_gene: TRBJ2-7
CDR3nt: TGTGCCAGCAGCGGGGGACAAGGCCTGTTTTTT; CDR3aa: CASSGGQGLFF; d_gene: -; abundance: -; v_gene: TRBV28; len: 11; j_gene: TRBJ2-2
CDR3nt: TGTGCCAGCAGCGCGACAGTCTACGAGCAGTACTTC; CDR3aa: CASSATVYEQYF; d_gene: -; abundance: many; v_gene: TRBV7-9; len: 12; j_gene: TRBJ2-7
CDR3nt: TGTGCCAGCAGTCCTCGGGAGGCCCGAAGCAACTATGAGCAGTTCTTC; CDR3aa: CASSPREARSNYEQFF; d_gene: TRBD2; abundance: -; v_gene: TRBV12-3/TRBV12-4; len: 16; j_gene: TRBJ2-1
CDR3nt: TGTGCCAGCTTCCCTACTATCGACGGATCGAACACTGAAGCTTTCTTT; CDR3aa: CASFPTIDGSNTEAFF; d_gene: -; abundance: many; v_gene: TRBV18; len: 16; j_gene: TRBJ1-1
CDR3nt: TGTGCCACCAGCCCCCACCGAGTTAGCGGGGCGACAGATACGCAGTATTTT; CDR3aa: CATSPHRVSGATDTQYF; d_gene: TRBD2; abundance: -; v_gene: TRBV15; len: 17; j_gene: TRBJ2-3
CDR3nt: TGTGCCAGCAGTGATAACGGCTCGCCGTACTTC; CDR3aa: CASSDNGSPYF; d_gene: -; abundance: many; v_gene: TRBV2; len: 11; j_gene: TRBJ2-7